Sequencing of this TCR beta chain was carried out in a study of cytomegalovirus exposure and HLA in healthy donors. Study findings and constraints: In vitro data verified a few CMV-associated chains as specific for CMV antigens.

Libraries were prepared by immunoSEQ multiplex PCR; TCRdb keeps only in-frame clonotypes and omits some of them. Of 190,000 or so clones listed, roughly 88% are singletons. This clone showed up just once. Its antigen remains unknown. Separation from the 666-subject first cohort characterized the roughly 120-subject validation cohort, to which the donors belonged. CDR3 length equals 14 residues. Germline CDR1 and CDR2: MNHEY and SVGAGI. J lost 5 bases, V lost 6 bases, and 8 bases had no gene match. This chain joins TRBV6-5 and TRBJ1-2; TRBD1 matches at 8 bases. This TCR came from a woman between 25 and 40 years old in good health and CMV-seropositive. Sample: PBMCs. As DNA, the CDR3 is TGTGCCAGCAGCCGCAGGGGGCAGGGGTATGGCTACACCTTC. Its translation is CASSRRGQGYGYTF.